A selection of T cell receptor beta chains follows, all from one sample in a study of PD-1 blockade in classical Hodgkin lymphoma. Libraries were prepared by immunoSEQ multiplex PCR; TCRdb keeps only in-frame clonotypes and omits some of them. The sample lists tens of thousands of clones, 89% occurring once. This specimen consisted of peripheral blood mononuclear cells (PBMCs), obtained at baseline. The receptors originated from a human donor with classical Hodgkin lymphoma. Both conserved end residues are part of each CDR3. D genes are given only for firm matches. A row's size may be missing; if present it is once, few, many or a size class.

CDR3 length	D gene	clone size	J gene	V gene	CDR3 protein	CDR3 DNA
16	TRBD2	NA	TRBJ2-1	TRBV6-5	CASSYIKLAAGNEQFF	TGTGCCAGCAGTTACATTAAACTAGCGGCAGGCAATGAGCAGTTCTTC
13	NA	NA	TRBJ1-1	TRBV7-9	CASSLQGNTEAFF	TGTGCCAGCAGCTTACAGGGGAACACTGAAGCTTTCTTT
14	NA	NA	TRBJ1-3	TRBV19	CATLPAIGGNTIYF	TGTGCCACCCTACCGGCAATCGGTGGAAACACCATATATTTT
13	NA	NA	TRBJ2-7	TRBV6-5	CASSYRRGSEQYF	TGTGCCAGCAGTTACCGTCGGGGATCCGAGCAGTACTTC
13	NA	NA	TRBJ1-5	TRBV19	CASQGRGNQPQHF	TGTGCCAGTCAGGGGCGCGGGAATCAGCCCCAGCATTTT
13	NA	NA	TRBJ2-6	TRBV2	CASRVGGYNVLTF	TGTGCCAGCAGGGTCGGCGGATACAACGTCCTGACTTTC
17	NA	NA	TRBJ1-1	TRBV2	CASSENRGRPMNTEAFF	TGTGCCAGCAGTGAAAACCGTGGACGACCGATGAACACTGAAGCTTTCTTT
15	NA	NA	TRBJ1-1	TRBV6-5	CASSGARGVDTEAFF	TGTGCCAGCTCAGGGGCTCGCGGGGTTGACACTGAAGCTTTCTTT
15	NA	NA	TRBJ2-2	TRBV29-1	CSVDSGPLNTGELFF	TGCAGCGTTGACTCAGGACCTTTGAACACCGGGGAGCTGTTTTTT
16	NA	NA	TRBJ2-7	TRBV18	CASSPWYSESSYEQYF	TGTGCCAGCTCACCATGGTACAGCGAAAGCTCCTACGAGCAGTACTTC
14	TRBD1	NA	TRBJ1-1	TRBV2	CASKLQGARTEAFF	TGTGCCAGCAAGCTACAGGGGGCGCGGACTGAAGCTTTCTTT
13	NA	NA	TRBJ1-6	TRBV30	CAWSGTGNSPLHF	TGTGCCTGGAGTGGCACGGGTAATTCACCCCTCCACTTT
18	NA	once	TRBJ1-1	TRBV30	CAWSRPTTRETRGTEAFF	TGTGCCTGGAGTCGTCCCACTACCCGGGAAACCCGAGGGACTGAAGCTTTCTTT
14	NA	NA	TRBJ2-5	TRBV14	CASSRNRGQETQYF	TGTGCCAGCAGTCGTAACCGGGGCCAAGAGACCCAGTACTTC
17	NA	NA	TRBJ2-5	TRBV19	CASSEGGMGLLKETQYF	TGTGCCAGTAGTGAGGGGGGTATGGGTCTCCTCAAAGAGACCCAGTACTTC
12	NA	NA	TRBJ2-1	TRBV7-9	CASSLSPNEQFF	TGTGCCAGCAGCTTGAGTCCGAATGAGCAGTTCTTC
18	TRBD2	NA	TRBJ2-1	TRBV5-1	CASSILAVVAASYNEQFF	TGCGCCAGCAGCATACTAGCGGTCGTGGCAGCGTCCTACAATGAGCAGTTCTTC
15	TRBD1	few	TRBJ2-4	TRBV28	CASSRTGPPKNIQYF	TGTGCCAGCAGTCGGACAGGGCCTCCCAAAAACATTCAGTACTTC
16	NA	NA	TRBJ1-1	TRBV11-2	CASSLGVWRVNTEAFF	TGTGCCAGCAGCTTAGGTGTTTGGAGGGTCAACACTGAAGCTTTCTTT
15	NA	NA	TRBJ1-5	TRBV15	CATMKFQGINQPQHF	TGTGCCACCATGAAGTTTCAGGGCATCAATCAGCCCCAGCATTTT
13	NA	NA	TRBJ2-7	TRBV28	CASSSARLYEQYF	TGTGCCAGCAGTAGCGCCCGTCTCTACGAGCAGTACTTC
16	TRBD2	NA	TRBJ2-1	TRBV4-1	CASSQAGTSVYNEQFF	TGCGCCAGCAGCCAGGCCGGGACTAGCGTGTACAATGAGCAGTTCTTC
15	TRBD2	NA	TRBJ2-3	TRBV11-1	CASSLRREVPDTQYF	TGTGCCAGCAGCCTTAGGCGGGAGGTTCCAGATACGCAGTATTTT
14	TRBD2	NA	TRBJ2-1	TRBV10-2	CATAPGLGSVEQFF	TGCGCCACCGCGCCGGGACTAGGGAGTGTTGAGCAGTTCTTC
15	NA	NA	TRBJ1-3	TRBV30	CAWSVPGGAGNTIYF	TGTGCCTGGAGTGTACCGGGAGGCGCTGGAAACACCATATATTTT
17	NA	NA	TRBJ1-4	TRBV14	CASSQDQGRTRGEKLFF	TGTGCCAGCAGCCAAGATCAGGGGAGGACACGGGGAGAAAAACTGTTTTTT
14	TRBD1	NA	TRBJ1-4	TRBV27	CASSQQGASEKLFF	TGTGCCAGCAGTCAGCAGGGGGCAAGCGAAAAACTGTTTTTT
15	NA	NA	TRBJ2-3	TRBV29-1	CSVEDFIGNTDTQYF	TGCAGCGTTGAAGATTTCATAGGGAACACAGATACGCAGTATTTT
14	NA	once	TRBJ2-7	TRBV2	CASSRQDGSYEQYF	TGTGCCAGCAGTCGACAGGACGGATCCTACGAGCAGTACTTC
11	NA	NA	TRBJ1-1	TRBV7-9	CASSPSTEAFF	TGTGCCAGCAGCCCAAGCACTGAAGCTTTCTTT
14	NA	NA	TRBJ2-7	TRBV7-2	CASRTGPVPYEQYF	TGTGCCAGCAGAACGGGGCCCGTGCCCTACGAGCAGTACTTC
15	NA	NA	TRBJ2-3	TRBV30	CAWAQAPASTDTQYF	TGTGCCTGGGCCCAGGCACCAGCAAGCACAGATACGCAGTATTTT
14	TRBD2	NA	TRBJ2-7	TRBV27	CASSFRTSGYEQYF	TGTGCCAGCAGTTTCCGGACTAGCGGCTACGAGCAGTACTTC
15	TRBD2	NA	TRBJ2-7	TRBV6-5	CASSWLAGGPGEQYF	TGTGCCAGCAGTTGGTTAGCGGGAGGCCCGGGTGAGCAGTACTTC
15	NA	NA	TRBJ1-1	TRBV5-1	CASSLGGTQNTEAFF	TGCGCCAGCAGCTTGGGCGGGACGCAGAACACTGAAGCTTTCTTT
14	NA	NA	TRBJ2-5	TRBV6-1	CASSLDRPGETQYF	TGTGCCAGCAGTTTAGACAGGCCGGGAGAGACCCAGTACTTC
18	TRBD1	NA	TRBJ2-3	TRBV7-2	CASSLVWTGVRATDTQYF	TGTGCCAGCAGCTTAGTCTGGACAGGGGTAAGGGCCACAGATACGCAGTATTTT
17	NA	NA	TRBJ2-3	TRBV14	CASSLYLGGGLTDTQYF	TGTGCCAGCAGCCTATACCTCGGTGGGGGGCTTACAGATACGCAGTATTTT
11	NA	NA	TRBJ2-7	TRBV6-1	CASSNYYEQYF	TGTGCCAGCAGTAACTATTACGAGCAGTACTTC
13	NA	NA	TRBJ1-2	TRBV6-5	CASSPGTSKGYTF	TGTGCCAGCAGCCCCGGGACTTCGAAAGGCTACACCTTC
16	NA	NA	TRBJ1-2	TRBV5-8	CASRKNGGSYNYGYTF	TGTGCCAGCAGAAAAAACGGCGGCAGTTACAACTATGGCTACACCTTC
14	TRBD2	NA	TRBJ2-7	TRBV10-3	CAISDLAGGYEQYF	TGTGCCATCAGTGATCTAGCGGGAGGCTACGAGCAGTACTTC
15	NA	NA	TRBJ2-6	TRBV18	CASSTVDPGANVLTF	TGTGCCAGCTCAACGGTTGACCCGGGGGCCAACGTCCTGACTTTC
16	NA	NA	TRBJ1-1	TRBV11-2	CASNPTALGGNTEAFF	TGTGCCAGCAATCCGACAGCTCTGGGGGGAAACACTGAAGCTTTCTTT
13	NA	NA	TRBJ1-2	TRBV6-4	CASSDQGDYGYTF	TGTGCCAGCAGTGATCAGGGCGACTATGGCTACACCTTC
16	TRBD2	NA	TRBJ2-1	TRBV11-2	CASSPATSGIHNEQFF	TGTGCCAGCAGTCCCGCAACTAGCGGGATCCACAATGAGCAGTTCTTC
16	NA	NA	TRBJ2-3	TRBV7-9	CASSLAPGLVEDTQYF	TGTGCCAGCAGCTTAGCCCCGGGACTCGTCGAGGATACGCAGTATTTT
16	TRBD2	NA	TRBJ2-1	TRBV28	CASSPTSGRLYNEQFF	TGTGCCAGCAGCCCCACTAGCGGGAGGCTGTACAATGAGCAGTTCTTC
13	NA	NA	TRBJ2-1	TRBV7-7	CASSLDRAGEQFF	TGTGCTAGCAGCTTAGATAGGGCTGGGGAGCAGTTCTTC
17	NA	NA	TRBJ2-3	TRBV6-1	CASSEFPSSGVTDTQYF	TGTGCCAGCAGTGAATTCCCCTCCTCGGGTGTCACAGATACGCAGTATTTT
18	NA	NA	TRBJ2-3	TRBV5-4	CASSLALGGKDVTDTQYF	TGTGCCAGCAGCTTGGCATTAGGGGGGAAGGATGTTACAGATACGCAGTATTTT
20	NA	NA	TRBJ2-7	TRBV10-3	CAISEPTGVRLLPPFDEQYF	TGTGCCATCAGTGAGCCTACGGGAGTCAGGCTTCTTCCCCCATTCGACGAGCAGTACTTC
15	TRBD2	NA	TRBJ2-3	TRBV6-6	CASKVSGRFTDTQYF	TGTGCCAGCAAAGTTAGCGGGAGATTCACAGATACGCAGTATTTT
14	TRBD1	NA	TRBJ1-1	TRBV2	CASSDRTGNTEAFF	TGTGCCAGCAGTGATAGGACAGGGAACACTGAAGCTTTCTTT
15	TRBD2	NA	TRBJ2-3	TRBV28	CASSSTSVRTDTQYF	TGTGCCAGCAGTTCGACTAGCGTGAGGACAGATACGCAGTATTTT
14	NA	NA	TRBJ2-1	TRBV7-9	CASSPVDSYNEQFF	TGTGCCAGCAGCCCCGTAGACTCCTACAATGAGCAGTTCTTC
14	NA	NA	TRBJ1-6	TRBV25-1	CASSDVGNNSPLHF	TGTGCCAGCAGTGATGTCGGGAATAATTCACCCCTCCACTTT
15	NA	NA	TRBJ1-1	TRBV2	CASILEEPPNTEAFF	TGTGCCAGCATACTCGAGGAACCCCCGAACACTGAAGCTTTCTTT
15	TRBD2	NA	TRBJ2-1	TRBV9	CASRASGSSYNEQFF	TGTGCCAGCAGGGCTAGCGGGAGCTCCTACAATGAGCAGTTCTTC
13	TRBD1	NA	TRBJ1-2	TRBV19	CASSTGTGGGYTF	TGTGCCAGTAGTACCGGGACAGGGGGTGGCTACACCTTC